This TCR beta chain stems from a study of blood T cell repertoires in COVID-19. The assay was immunoSEQ multiplex PCR, and TCRdb's table has in-frame clones only and misses some. Seen here are approximately 74,000 clones, around 90% observed once, and the top ten hold approximately 4.8%. This CDR3 is 11 amino acids long. Germline CDR1 is DFQATT and CDR2 is SNEGSKA (reference sequence). V lost 1 base, J lost 13 bases, and 7 bases stayed unmatched. The sequence derives from a woman aged 55-70 years with active COVID-19. The chain couples TRBV20-1 to TRBJ2-7, with TRBD2 identical over 7 bases. The sequenced sample consisted of peripheral blood. The CDR3 spells CSARGGTMHYF. DNA for the CDR3: TGCAGTGCTAGAGGGGGGACTATGCACTACTTC.